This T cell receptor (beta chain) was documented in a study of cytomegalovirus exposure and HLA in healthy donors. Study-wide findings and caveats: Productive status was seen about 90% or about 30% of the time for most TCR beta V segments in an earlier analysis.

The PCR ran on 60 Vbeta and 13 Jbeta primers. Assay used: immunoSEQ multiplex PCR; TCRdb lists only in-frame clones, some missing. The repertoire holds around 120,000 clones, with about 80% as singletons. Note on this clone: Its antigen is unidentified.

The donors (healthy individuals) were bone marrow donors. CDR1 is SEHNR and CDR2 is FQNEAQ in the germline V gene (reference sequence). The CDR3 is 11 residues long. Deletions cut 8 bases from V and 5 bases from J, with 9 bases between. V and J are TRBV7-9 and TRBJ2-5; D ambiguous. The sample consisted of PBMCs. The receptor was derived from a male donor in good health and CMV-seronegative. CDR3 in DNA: TGTGCCAGCTCCGGTATCGAGACCCAGTACTTC. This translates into CASSGIETQYF.